This TCR beta chain was recorded in a study of PD-1 blockade in classical Hodgkin lymphoma. Libraries were prepared by immunoSEQ multiplex PCR; TCRdb keeps only in-frame clonotypes and omits some of them. This table holds some 39,000 clones, just under 80% found once. The V end was cut by 4 bases, the J end by 10 bases, with 10 bases between. Germline loops: CDR1 SEHNR, CDR2 FQNEAQ (reference sequence). CDR3 length: 12 residues. With regard to this clone: Its cognate antigen is unknown.

Points from the study as a whole: Compared with healthy donors, newly diagnosed patients reportedly showed lower baseline TCR diversity. What caused the repertoire differences, perhaps disease activity or prior therapy, remains undefined.

Time point meaning: cycle 4 day 1 (C4D1), after about 6 weeks of nivolumab. Following autologous stem cell transplantation, relapse occurred in every patient, and exposure to brentuximab vedotin varied. Patients' outcomes at their best amounted to complete response, partial response or progressive disease. The chain carries TRBV7-9 and TRBJ1-4; tentative D call: TRBD1 (6 bases). The source is a human donor with classical Hodgkin lymphoma. Source: peripheral blood mononuclear cells (PBMCs), taken before the fourth cycle of nivolumab. The CDR3 DNA is TGTGCCAGCAGCTCGGACAGACGAAAACTGTTTTTT. This codes for CASSSDRRKLFF.